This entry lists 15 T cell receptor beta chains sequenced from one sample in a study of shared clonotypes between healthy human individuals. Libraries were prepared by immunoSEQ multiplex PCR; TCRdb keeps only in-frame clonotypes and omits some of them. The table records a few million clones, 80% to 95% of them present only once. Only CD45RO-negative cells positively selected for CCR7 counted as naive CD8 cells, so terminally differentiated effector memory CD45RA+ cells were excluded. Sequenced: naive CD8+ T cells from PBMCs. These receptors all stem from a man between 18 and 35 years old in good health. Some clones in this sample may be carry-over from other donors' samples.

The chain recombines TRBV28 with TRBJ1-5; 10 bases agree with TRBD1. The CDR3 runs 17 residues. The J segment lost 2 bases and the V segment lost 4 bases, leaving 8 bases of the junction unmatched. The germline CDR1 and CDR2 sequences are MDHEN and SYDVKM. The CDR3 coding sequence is TGTGCCAGCAGTTCCCTGACAGGGGGCGTCGGCAATCAGCCCCAGCATTTT. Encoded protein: CASSSLTGGVGNQPQHF.

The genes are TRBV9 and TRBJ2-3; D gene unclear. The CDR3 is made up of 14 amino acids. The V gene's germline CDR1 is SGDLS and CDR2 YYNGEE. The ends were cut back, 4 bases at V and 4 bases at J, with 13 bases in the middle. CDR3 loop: CASSLERWADTQYF. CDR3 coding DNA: TGTGCCAGCAGCCTCGAACGTTGGGCAGATACGCAGTATTTT. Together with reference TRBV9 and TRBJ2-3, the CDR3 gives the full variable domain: DSGVTQTPKHLITATGQRVTLRCSPRSGDLSVYWYQQSLDQGLQFLIQYYNGEERAKGNILERFSAQQFPDLHSELNLSSLELGDSALYFCASSLERWADTQYFGPGTRLTVL.

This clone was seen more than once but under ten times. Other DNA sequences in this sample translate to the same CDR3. The CDR3 DNA reads as TGTGCCAGCAGTTTTCTCACAGGGGGAACTGAAGCTTTCTTT. Translating gives CASSFLTGGTEAFF. The V and J genes are TRBV27 and TRBJ1-1, with TRBD1 matching 8 bases. CDR3 size: 14 residues. The V gene end was trimmed by 3 bases and the J gene end by 5 bases; junction bases not matched to a gene: 5. The germline V gene encodes CDR1 MNHEY and CDR2 SMNVEV (reference sequence).

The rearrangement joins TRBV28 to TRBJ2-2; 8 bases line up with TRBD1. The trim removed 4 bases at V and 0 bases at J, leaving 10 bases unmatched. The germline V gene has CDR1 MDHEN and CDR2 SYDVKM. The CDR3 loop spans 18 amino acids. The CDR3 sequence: CASSYPITGGPNTGELFF. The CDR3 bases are TGTGCCAGCAGTTACCCGATAACAGGGGGTCCGAACACCGGGGAGCTGTTTTTT.

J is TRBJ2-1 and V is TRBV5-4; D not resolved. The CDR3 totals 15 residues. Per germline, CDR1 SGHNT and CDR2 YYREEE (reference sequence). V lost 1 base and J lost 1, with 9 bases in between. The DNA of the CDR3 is TGTGCCAGCAGCTTGTATCGGAGTTCCTACAATGAGCAGTTCTTC. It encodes CASSLYRSSYNEQFF.

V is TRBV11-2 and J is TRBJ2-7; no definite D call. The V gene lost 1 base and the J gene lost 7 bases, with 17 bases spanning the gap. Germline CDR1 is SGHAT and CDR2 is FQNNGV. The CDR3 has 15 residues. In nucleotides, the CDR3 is TGTGCCAGCAGCTTAGTGGGTTACCAGTCTAGGGAGCAGTACTTC. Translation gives CASSLVGYQSREQYF.

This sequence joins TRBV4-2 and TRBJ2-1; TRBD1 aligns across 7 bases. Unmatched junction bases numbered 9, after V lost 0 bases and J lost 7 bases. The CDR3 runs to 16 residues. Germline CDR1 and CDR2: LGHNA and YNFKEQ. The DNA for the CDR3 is TGTGCCAGCAGCCAAGAGACAGGGTGGTCGGGGAATGAGCAGTTCTTC. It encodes CASSQETGWSGNEQFF.

CDR3 protein: CASRSSGSEQFF. The CDR3 nucleotides are TGTGCCAGCAGATCTAGCGGGAGTGAGCAGTTCTTC. The gene calls are TRBV11-1 and TRBJ2-1, with TRBD2 matching 10 bases. The germline CDR1 and CDR2 sequences are SGHAT and FQDESV (reference sequence). The CDR3 has 12 amino acids. With V trimmed by 6 bases and J by 9 bases, 2 bases remained unmatched.

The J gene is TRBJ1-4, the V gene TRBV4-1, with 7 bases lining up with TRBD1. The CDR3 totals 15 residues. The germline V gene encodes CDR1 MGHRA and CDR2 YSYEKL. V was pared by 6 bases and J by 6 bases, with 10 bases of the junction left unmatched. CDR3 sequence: CASSRQGRVDEKLFF. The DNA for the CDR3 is TGCGCCAGCAGTAGACAGGGACGGGTGGATGAAAAACTGTTTTTT.

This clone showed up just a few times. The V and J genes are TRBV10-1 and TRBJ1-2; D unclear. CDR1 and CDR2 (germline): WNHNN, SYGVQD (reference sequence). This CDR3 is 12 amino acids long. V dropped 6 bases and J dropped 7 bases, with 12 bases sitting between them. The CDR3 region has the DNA TGCGCCAGCAGAAACTCCCACTCTGGCTACACCTTC. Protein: CASRNSHSGYTF.

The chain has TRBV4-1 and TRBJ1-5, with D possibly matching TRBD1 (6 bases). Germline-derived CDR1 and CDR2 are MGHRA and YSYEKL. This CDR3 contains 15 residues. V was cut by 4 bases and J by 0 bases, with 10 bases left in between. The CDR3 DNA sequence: TGCGCCAGCAGCCCGCAGGGGTATAGCAATCAGCCCCAGCATTTT. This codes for CASSPQGYSNQPQHF.

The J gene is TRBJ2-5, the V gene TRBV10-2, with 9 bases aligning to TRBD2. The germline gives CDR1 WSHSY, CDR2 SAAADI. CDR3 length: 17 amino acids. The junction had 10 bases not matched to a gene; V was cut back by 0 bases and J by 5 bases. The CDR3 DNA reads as TGCGCCAGCAGTGAGTCGGAGGCGGGAGGGCCTTGGGAGACCCAGTACTTC. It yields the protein CASSESEAGGPWETQYF.

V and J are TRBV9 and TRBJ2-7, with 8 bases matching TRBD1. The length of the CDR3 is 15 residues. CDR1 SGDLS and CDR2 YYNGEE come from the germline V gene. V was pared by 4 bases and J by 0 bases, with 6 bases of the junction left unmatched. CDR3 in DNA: TGTGCCAGCAGCCCCGACAGGGGTAGCTCCTACGAGCAGTACTTC. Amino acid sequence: CASSPDRGSSYEQYF. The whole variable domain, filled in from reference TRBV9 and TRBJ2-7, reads DSGVTQTPKHLITATGQRVTLRCSPRSGDLSVYWYQQSLDQGLQFLIQYYNGEERAKGNILERFSAQQFPDLHSELNLSSLELGDSALYFCASSPDRGSSYEQYFGPGTRLTVT.

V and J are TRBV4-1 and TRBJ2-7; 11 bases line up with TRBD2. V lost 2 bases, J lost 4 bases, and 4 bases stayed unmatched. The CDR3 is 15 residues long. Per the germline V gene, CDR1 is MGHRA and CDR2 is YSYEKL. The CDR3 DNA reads TGCGCCAGCAGCCAAACTAGCGGGAGTGTGTACGAGCAGTACTTC. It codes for CASSQTSGSVYEQYF.

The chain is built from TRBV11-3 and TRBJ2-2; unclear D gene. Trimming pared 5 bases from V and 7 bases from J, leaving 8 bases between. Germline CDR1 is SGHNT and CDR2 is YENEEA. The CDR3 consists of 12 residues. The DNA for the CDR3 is TGTGCCAGCAGCCTACCGGGCGGGGAGCTGTTTTTT. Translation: CASSLPGGELFF.